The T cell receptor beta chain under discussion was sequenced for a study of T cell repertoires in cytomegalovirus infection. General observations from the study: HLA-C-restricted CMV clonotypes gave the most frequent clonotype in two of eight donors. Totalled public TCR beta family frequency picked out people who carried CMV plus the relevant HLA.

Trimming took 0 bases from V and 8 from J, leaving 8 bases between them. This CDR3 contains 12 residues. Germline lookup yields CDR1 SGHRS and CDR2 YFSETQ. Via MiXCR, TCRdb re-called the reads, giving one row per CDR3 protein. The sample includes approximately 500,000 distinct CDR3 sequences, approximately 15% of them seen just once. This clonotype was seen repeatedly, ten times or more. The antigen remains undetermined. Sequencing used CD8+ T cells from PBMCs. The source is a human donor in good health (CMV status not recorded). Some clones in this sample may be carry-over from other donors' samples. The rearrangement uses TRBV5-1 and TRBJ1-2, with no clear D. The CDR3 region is CASSLDRGGYTF. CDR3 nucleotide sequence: TGCGCCAGCAGCTTGGACCGGGGAGGCTACACCTTC.